The clone carrying this TCR beta chain was recorded many times. What it recognizes is unknown. Other autoimmune diseases, uncontrolled infections, pregnancy and lactation each led to patient exclusion. Reliance was placed on clinical symptoms, serum thyroxine, TRAb, thyroid ultrasound and orbital computed tomography for diagnosis. V was pared by 3 bases and J by 4 bases, with 12 bases between. This CDR3 is built from 15 residues. Germline values: CDR1 KGHDR, CDR2 SFDVKD. This sample is drawn from a study of Graves' ophthalmopathy and Graves' hyperthyroidism. Whole-study results and caveats: Detection in blood was also observed for most expanded thyroid clonotypes above 0.001 frequency.

Amplification targeted the TCR beta CDR3 regions, with RNA transcripts as the source material. RT-PCR in the first round used HTBI primers; a second-round multiplex PCR followed. Via MiXCR, TCRdb re-called the multiplex PCR reads, giving one row per CDR3 protein. The data hold fewer than 600,000 distinct CDR3 sequences, with 13% to 15% observed a single time. The chain combines TRBV24-1 with TRBJ1-5; D may be TRBD1 (6 bases). This clonotype was sampled from a woman aged 25 to 39 with Graves' ophthalmopathy. Specimen: blood. CDR3 loop: CATSDGTSMNQPQHF. DNA for the CDR3: TGTGCCACCAGTGATGGGACAAGTATGAATCAGCCCCAGCATTTT.